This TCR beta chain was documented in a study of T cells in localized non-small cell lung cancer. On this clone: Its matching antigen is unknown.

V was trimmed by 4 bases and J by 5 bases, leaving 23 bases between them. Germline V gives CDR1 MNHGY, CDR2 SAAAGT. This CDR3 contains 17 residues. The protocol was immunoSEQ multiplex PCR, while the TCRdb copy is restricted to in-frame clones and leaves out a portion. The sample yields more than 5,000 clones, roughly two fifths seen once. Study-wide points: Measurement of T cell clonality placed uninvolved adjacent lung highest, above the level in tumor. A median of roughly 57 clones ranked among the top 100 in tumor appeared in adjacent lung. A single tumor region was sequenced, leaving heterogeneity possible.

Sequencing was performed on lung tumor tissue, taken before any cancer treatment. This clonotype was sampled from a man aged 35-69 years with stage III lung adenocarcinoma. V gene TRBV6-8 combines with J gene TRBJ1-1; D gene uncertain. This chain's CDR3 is CASSSLEGVTVGTEAFF. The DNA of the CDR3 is TGTGCCAGCAGTTCCCTGGAGGGAGTGACGGTGGGGACTGAAGCTTTCTTT.